The following is a T cell receptor beta chain sequence with its context. Antigen specificity is unknown. The data belong to a study of cytomegalovirus exposure and HLA in healthy donors. On the study more broadly: HLA-typed donors were the source of about 85 million unique TCRs held in an early data release. Broader study findings: Under 20,000 TCR beta sequences were associated with HLA alleles at 0.05 false discovery rate in a later analysis.

This CDR3 comprises 14 residues. V gave up 0 bases and J gave up 4 bases, with 6 bases separating them. CDR1 is MGHRA, CDR2 YSYEKL, per germline. PCR amplification relied on 60 Vbeta primers (plus 13 Jbeta primers). Method: immunoSEQ multiplex PCR; TCRdb's copy keeps in-frame clones and lacks some. This table has about 170,000 clones, roughly 72% appearing once. This sequence was found in a man in his forties in good health and CMV-seropositive. This chain uses TRBV4-1 with TRBJ2-2, with TRBD1 as a possible D gene (6 bases). The sample comprised PBMCs. CDR3 DNA: TGCGCCAGCAGCCAAGACAGGGGCACCGGGGAGCTGTTTTTT. As protein: CASSQDRGTGELFF.